This entry lists 11 T cell receptor beta chains sequenced from one sample in a study of T-cell reconstitution after alpha-beta-depleted transplantation in children. Preparing the TCRbeta library involved the use of unique molecular identifiers. MiXCR, applied by TCRdb to the PCR reads, yields one record per CDR3 protein. The sample holds about 150,000 distinct CDR3 sequences, about 8.8% seen once. The specimen comprised PBMCs, mostly from graft donor cells, sampled 180 days after TCRalphabeta/CD19-depleted stem cell transplant. These receptors were collected from a female patient younger than 10 who had a stem cell transplant for congenital amegakaryocytic thrombocytopenia, so the T cells may come from the graft donor.

This clonotype was observed many times. The chain is built from TRBV28 and TRBJ1-5, with no clear D. In germline, CDR1 is MDHEN, CDR2 SYDVKM. V was clipped by 6 bases and J by 3 bases, with 9 bases between them. This CDR3 has 13 amino acids. CDR3 sequence (DNA): TGTGCCAGCAGGCCATATTACAATCAGCCCCAGCATTTT. Translated: CASRPYYNQPQHF.

This clonotype was observed many times. This rearrangement joins TRBV20-1 to TRBJ2-5, with TRBD2 identical over 11 bases. The CDR3 runs 15 residues. Trimming at V came to 3 bases and at J to 3 bases, leaving 6 bases not matched to a gene. Germline CDR1 and CDR2: DFQATT and SNEGSKA (reference sequence). CDR3 bases: TGCAGTGCTAGCAGTAGCGGGAGGGCCGAAGAGACCCAGTACTTC. Translation: CSASSSGRAEETQYF.

In this sample, this clonotype turned up a few times. V and J are TRBV10-3 and TRBJ1-5; D is unresolved. Germline V gene data show CDR1 as ENHRY and CDR2 as SYGVKD. With 3 bases removed from V and 2 bases from J, the gap between germline ends came to 11 bases. The CDR3 extends over 15 amino acids. The CDR3 spells CAISDRLGGNQPQHF. The CDR3 DNA follows: TGTGCCATCAGTGATCGACTTGGAGGCAATCAGCCCCAGCATTTT.

Ten or more counts support this clonotype. The J gene is TRBJ2-3, the V gene TRBV12-3 or TRBV12-4; D not certain. This CDR3 is 15 amino acids long. Between the trimmed V and J ends, which lost 8 bases and 0 bases, there was a span of 15 bases. As DNA, the CDR3 is TGTGCCAGCTTACATAGACAACCTAGCACAGATACGCAGTATTTT. It translates to CASLHRQPSTDTQYF.

The sample holds many counts of this clonotype. The chain is built from TRBV12-3 or TRBV12-4 and TRBJ1-4, with D uncertain. This CDR3 contains 15 residues. Deletions cut 5 bases from V and 0 bases from J, with 10 bases between. The CDR3 sequence: CASSPRIATNEKLFF. DNA for the CDR3: TGTGCCAGCAGTCCCCGAATTGCAACTAATGAAAAACTGTTTTTT.

This clonotype showed up many times. The CDR3 sequence: CSADRDRGSYEQYF. The CDR3 DNA sequence: TGCAGTGCAGACCGGGACAGGGGCTCCTACGAGCAGTACTTC. The genes are TRBV20-1 and TRBJ2-7, with 10 bases identical to TRBD1. Germline assignment: CDR1 DFQATT and CDR2 SNEGSKA (reference sequence). CDR3 length: 14 amino acids. Losses at the gene ends were 6 bases for V and 0 bases for J; bases not matched to a gene: 5.

This clonotype has a handful of counts. CDR3 in DNA: TGTGCCAGCAGTTTATCCAGAACTGGGGCCAACGTCCTGACTTTC. This codes for CASSLSRTGANVLTF. This chain connects TRBV12-3 or TRBV12-4 to TRBJ2-6; D gene uncertain. V lost 2 bases and J 2 bases, leaving 7 bases between the germline ends. CDR3 length: 15 amino acids.

This clonotype was recorded at least ten times. This sequence joins TRBV4-2 and TRBJ2-6, with no clear D. The CDR3 is 16 amino acids. Germline loops: CDR1 LGHNA, CDR2 YNFKEQ. Trimming took 4 bases from V and 1 from J, leaving 11 bases between them. Here the CDR3 reads CASSLQVGSGANVLTF. In nucleotides, the CDR3 is TGTGCCAGCAGCCTTCAGGTGGGGTCTGGGGCCAACGTCCTGACTTTC.

This clonotype has just one count. A single base separates this from a much larger clone, so it may be a read error. CDR3 loop: CASSEYSAREGQYF. The DNA of the CDR3 is TGTGCCAGCAGTGAATACTCCGCTCGAGAAGGGCAGTATTTT. The chain has TRBV2 and TRBJ2-3, with no clear D. The CDR3 is 14 amino acids. Trimming removed 2 bases from V and 11 bases from J, with 17 bases in between. Per the germline V gene, CDR1 is SNHLY and CDR2 is FYNNEI.

There are many counts of this clonotype. This chain links TRBV28 with TRBJ1-2, with D hard to call. V lost 6 bases to trimming and J lost 2 bases, with 7 bases between them. CDR3 length equals 12 residues. The germline V gene encodes CDR1 MDHEN and CDR2 SYDVKM. The CDR3 region is CASRMDNYGYTF. CDR3 sequence (DNA): TGTGCCAGCAGAATGGACAACTATGGCTACACCTTC.

This clonotype was recorded once. The J gene is TRBJ2-3, the V gene TRBV20-1; TRBD2 matches 13 bases. The germline V gene has CDR1 DFQATT and CDR2 SNEGSKA (reference sequence). This CDR3 is 17 amino acids long. The junction had 10 bases not matched to a gene; V was cut back by 4 bases and J by 3 bases. The CDR3 loop reads CSAIGLAGVLGTDTQYF. In nucleotides, the CDR3 is TGCAGTGCTATAGGACTAGCGGGGGTCCTTGGTACAGATACGCAGTATTTT.